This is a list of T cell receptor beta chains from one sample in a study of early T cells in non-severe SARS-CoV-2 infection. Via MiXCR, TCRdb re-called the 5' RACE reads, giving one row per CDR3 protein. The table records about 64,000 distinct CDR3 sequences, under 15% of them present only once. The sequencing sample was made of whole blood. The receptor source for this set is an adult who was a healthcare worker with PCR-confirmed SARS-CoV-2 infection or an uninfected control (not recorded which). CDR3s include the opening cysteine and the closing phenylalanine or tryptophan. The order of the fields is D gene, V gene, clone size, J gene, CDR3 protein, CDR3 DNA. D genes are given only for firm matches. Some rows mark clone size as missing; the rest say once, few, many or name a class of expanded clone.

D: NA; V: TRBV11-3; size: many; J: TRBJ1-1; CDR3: CASSPSGENTEAFF; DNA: TGTGCCAGCAGCCCTAGTGGGGAGAACACTGAAGCTTTCTTT
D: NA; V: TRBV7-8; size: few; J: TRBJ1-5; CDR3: CASSPGMGLQNQPQHF; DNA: TGTGCCAGCAGCCCGGGTATGGGACTGCAGAATCAGCCCCAGCATTTT
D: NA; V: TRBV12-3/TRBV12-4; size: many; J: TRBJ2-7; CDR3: CASSQAGRSYEQYF; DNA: TGTGCCAGCAGCCAGGCGGGAAGGTCCTACGAGCAGTACTTC
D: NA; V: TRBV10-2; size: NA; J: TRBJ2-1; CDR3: CASWGMGMVSHEQFF; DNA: TGCGCCAGCTGGGGGATGGGAATGGTGTCCCATGAGCAGTTCTTC
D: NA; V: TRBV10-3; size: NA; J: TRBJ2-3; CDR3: CAARDRGTDTQYF; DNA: TGTGCCGCTAGGGACCGAGGCACAGATACGCAGTATTTT
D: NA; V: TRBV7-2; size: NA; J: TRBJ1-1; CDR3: CASSLYVNTEAFF; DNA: TGTGCCAGCAGCCTTTACGTCAACACTGAAGCTTTCTTT
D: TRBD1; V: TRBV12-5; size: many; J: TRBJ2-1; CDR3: CASGPGQGNDEQFF; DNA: TGTGCTAGTGGGCCGGGACAGGGGAACGATGAGCAGTTCTTC
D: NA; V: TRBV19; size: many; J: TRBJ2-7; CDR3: CASSGTAYEQYF; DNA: TGTGCCAGTAGTGGGACCGCCTACGAGCAGTACTTC
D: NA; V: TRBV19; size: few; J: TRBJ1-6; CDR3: CASGYSPLHF; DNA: TGTGCCAGTGGCTACTCACCCCTCCACTTT
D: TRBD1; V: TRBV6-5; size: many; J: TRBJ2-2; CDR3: CASSYSTGEMFGELFF; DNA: TGTGCCAGCAGTTACTCGACAGGGGAGATGTTCGGGGAGCTGTTTTTT
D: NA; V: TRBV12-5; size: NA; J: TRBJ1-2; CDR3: CASGLGGSGYTF; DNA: TGTGCTAGTGGTTTGGGGGGATCTGGCTACACCTTC
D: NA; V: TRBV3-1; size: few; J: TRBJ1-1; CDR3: CASSQDPGRNTEAFF; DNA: TGTGCCAGCAGCCAAGATCCGGGGAGGAACACTGAAGCTTTCTTT
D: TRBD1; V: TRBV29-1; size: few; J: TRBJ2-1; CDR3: CSAAGGGYNEQFF; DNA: TGCAGCGCCGCAGGGGGCGGATACAATGAGCAGTTCTTC
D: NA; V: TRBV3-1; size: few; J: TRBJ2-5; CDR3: CASSVWGRDAQETQYF; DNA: TGTGCCAGCAGCGTGTGGGGCAGGGATGCCCAAGAGACCCAGTACTTC
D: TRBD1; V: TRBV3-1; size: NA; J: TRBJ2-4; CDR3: CASSHGDREDIQYF; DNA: TGTGCCAGCAGCCACGGGGACAGGGAGGACATTCAGTACTTC
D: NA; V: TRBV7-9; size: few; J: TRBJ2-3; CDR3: CASSPMEGRTDTQYF; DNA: TGTGCCAGCAGCCCTATGGAGGGGCGCACAGATACGCAGTATTTT
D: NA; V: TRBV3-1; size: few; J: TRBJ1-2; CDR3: CASSQDLGEDGYTF; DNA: TGTGCCAGCAGCCAAGATCTGGGAGAGGATGGCTACACCTTC
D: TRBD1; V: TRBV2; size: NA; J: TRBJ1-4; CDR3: CASSLNRGSNEKLFF; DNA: TGTGCCAGCAGCCTAAACAGGGGTTCTAATGAAAAACTGTTTTTT
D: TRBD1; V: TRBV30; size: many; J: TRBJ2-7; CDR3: CAWNPGQVTYEQYF; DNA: TGTGCCTGGAATCCAGGACAGGTGACCTACGAGCAGTACTTC
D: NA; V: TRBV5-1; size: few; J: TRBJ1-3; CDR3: CASSGTGYSGNTIYF; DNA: TGCGCCAGCAGCGGTACAGGTTACTCTGGAAACACCATATATTTT
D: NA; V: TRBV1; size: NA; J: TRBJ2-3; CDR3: CSSITLAPGRGTQYF; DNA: TGCTCCAGCATCACCCTAGCGCCGGGCCGGGGGACGCAGTATTTT
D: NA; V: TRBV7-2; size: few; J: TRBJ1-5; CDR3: CASSSQGTNQPQHF; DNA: TGTGCCAGCAGCTCACAGGGTACTAATCAGCCCCAGCATTTT
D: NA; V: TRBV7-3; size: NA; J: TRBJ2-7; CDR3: CASSPTPGGAYEQYF; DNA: TGTGCCAGCAGCCCCACCCCCGGAGGGGCCTACGAGCAGTACTTC
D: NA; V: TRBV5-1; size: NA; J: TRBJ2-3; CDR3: CASSLTSQGGKDTQYF; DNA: TGCGCCAGCAGCTTGACCTCCCAGGGGGGTAAAGATACGCAGTATTTT
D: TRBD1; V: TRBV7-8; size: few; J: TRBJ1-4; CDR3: CASSAYRGPATNEKLFF; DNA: TGTGCCAGCAGCGCCTACAGGGGCCCAGCAACTAATGAAAAACTGTTTTTT
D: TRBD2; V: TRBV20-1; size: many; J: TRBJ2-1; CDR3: CSAPGLAGASSYNEQFF; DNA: TGCAGTGCTCCGGGACTAGCGGGGGCCAGCTCCTACAATGAGCAGTTCTTC
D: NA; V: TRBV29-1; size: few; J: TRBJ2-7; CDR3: CSVVGNSYEQYF; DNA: TGCAGCGTTGTAGGTAACTCCTACGAGCAGTACTTC
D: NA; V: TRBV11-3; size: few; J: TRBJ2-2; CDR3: CASSPGGRTGELFF; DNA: TGTGCCAGCAGCCCAGGGGGGCGGACCGGGGAGCTGTTTTTT
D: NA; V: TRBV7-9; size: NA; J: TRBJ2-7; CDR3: CASKLTGGSYEQYF; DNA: TGTGCCAGCAAGTTGACTGGCGGTAGCTACGAGCAGTACTTC
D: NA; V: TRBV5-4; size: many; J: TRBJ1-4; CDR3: CASSFGGINEKLFF; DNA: TGTGCCAGCAGCTTTGGAGGGATTAATGAAAAACTGTTTTTT
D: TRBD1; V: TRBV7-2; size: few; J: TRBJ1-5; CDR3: CASSPFQGAGNQPQHF; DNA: TGTGCCAGCAGCCCGTTCCAGGGGGCTGGCAATCAGCCCCAGCATTTT
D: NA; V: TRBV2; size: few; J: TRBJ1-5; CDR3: CASSLPVGGQPQHF; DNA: TGTGCCAGCAGTCTCCCGGTTGGGGGCCAGCCCCAGCATTTT
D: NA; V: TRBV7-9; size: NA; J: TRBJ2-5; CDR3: CASSLDGGRETQYF; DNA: TGTGCCAGCAGCTTAGATGGGGGGCGAGAGACCCAGTACTTC
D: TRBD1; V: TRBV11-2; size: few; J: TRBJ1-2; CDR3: CASSATQGAYGYTF; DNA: TGTGCCAGCAGCGCAACTCAGGGGGCTTATGGCTACACCTTC
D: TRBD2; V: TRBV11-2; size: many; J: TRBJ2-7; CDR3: CASSRAGGPYEQYF; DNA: TGTGCCAGCAGCCGAGCGGGGGGGCCCTACGAGCAGTACTTC
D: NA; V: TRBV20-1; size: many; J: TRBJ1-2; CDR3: CSAGTGGAENYGYTF; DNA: TGCAGTGCTGGCACCGGGGGGGCAGAAAACTATGGCTACACCTTC
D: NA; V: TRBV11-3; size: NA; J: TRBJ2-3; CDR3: CASSLRTGTDTQYF; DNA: TGTGCCAGCAGCTTAAGGACGGGGACAGATACGCAGTATTTT
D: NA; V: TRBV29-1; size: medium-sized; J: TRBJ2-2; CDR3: CSVESGPGELFF; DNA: TGCAGCGTTGAATCGGGGCCCGGGGAGCTGTTTTTT
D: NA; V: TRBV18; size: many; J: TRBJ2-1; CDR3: CASSPVAYNEQFF; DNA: TGTGCCAGCTCCCCGGTGGCCTACAATGAGCAGTTCTTC
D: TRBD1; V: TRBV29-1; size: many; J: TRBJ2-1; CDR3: CSVEGQGGEQFF; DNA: TGCAGCGTTGAGGGACAGGGCGGTGAGCAGTTCTTC
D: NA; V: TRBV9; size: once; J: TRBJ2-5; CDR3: CASSPGIRETQYF; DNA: TGTGCCAGCAGCCCCGGGATCAGAGAGACCCAGTACTTC
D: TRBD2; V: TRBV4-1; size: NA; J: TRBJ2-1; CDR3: CASSQDPSGGVNNEQFF; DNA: TGCGCCAGCAGCCAAGACCCTAGCGGGGGCGTGAACAATGAGCAGTTCTTC
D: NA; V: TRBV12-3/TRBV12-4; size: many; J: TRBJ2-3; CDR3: CASSSASVRDTQYF; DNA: TGTGCCAGCAGTTCCGCTAGCGTCCGCGATACGCAGTATTTT
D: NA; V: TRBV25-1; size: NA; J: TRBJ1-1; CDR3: CASRETAEAFF; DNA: TGTGCCAGCAGAGAGACAGCTGAAGCTTTCTTT
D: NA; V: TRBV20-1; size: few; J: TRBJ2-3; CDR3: CSAQPSTDTQYF; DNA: TGCAGTGCACAACCTAGCACAGATACGCAGTATTTT
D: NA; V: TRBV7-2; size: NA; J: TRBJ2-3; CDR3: CASSLGRRLNTDTQYF; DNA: TGTGCCAGCAGCTTAGGACGGCGGTTAAACACAGATACGCAGTATTTT
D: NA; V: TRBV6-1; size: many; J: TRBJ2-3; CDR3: CASRSGPDTQYF; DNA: TGTGCCAGCAGGTCGGGCCCAGATACGCAGTATTTT
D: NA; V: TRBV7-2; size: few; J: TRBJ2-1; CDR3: CASGAVRSYNEQFF; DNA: TGTGCCAGCGGAGCGGTACGCTCCTACAATGAGCAGTTCTTC
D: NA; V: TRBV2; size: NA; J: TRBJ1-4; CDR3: CASSDPRTREKLFF; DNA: TGTGCCAGCAGTGATCCGCGGACGCGTGAAAAACTGTTTTTT
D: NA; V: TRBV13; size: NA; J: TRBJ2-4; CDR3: CASTATPPGSKNIQYF; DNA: TGTGCCAGCACCGCAACCCCGCCGGGGTCCAAAAACATTCAGTACTTC
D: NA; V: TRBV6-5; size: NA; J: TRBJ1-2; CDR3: CASSYGRSTGYGYTF; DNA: TGTGCCAGCAGTTACGGAAGAAGTACTGGCTATGGCTACACCTTC
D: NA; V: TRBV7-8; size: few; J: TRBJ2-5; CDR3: CASSLALYQETQYF; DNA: TGTGCCAGCAGCTTAGCGCTTTACCAAGAGACCCAGTACTTC
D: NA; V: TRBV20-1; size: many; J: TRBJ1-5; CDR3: CSASHSGSLVGNQPQHF; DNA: TGCAGTGCTAGCCACTCGGGATCGCTGGTTGGCAATCAGCCCCAGCATTTT
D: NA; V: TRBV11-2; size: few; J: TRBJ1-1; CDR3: CASSLTDTEAFF; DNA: TGTGCCAGCAGCTTAACGGATACTGAAGCTTTCTTT
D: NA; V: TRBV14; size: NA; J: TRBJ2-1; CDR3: CASSHHAGALNSYNEQFF; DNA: TGTGCCAGCAGCCACCATGCAGGGGCCCTAAACTCCTACAATGAGCAGTTCTTC
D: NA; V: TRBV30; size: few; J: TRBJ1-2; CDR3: CAWSVRARAGYTF; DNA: TGTGCCTGGAGTGTACGGGCCCGCGCCGGCTACACCTTC
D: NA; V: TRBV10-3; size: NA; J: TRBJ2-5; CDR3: CAISEPGGRETQYF; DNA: TGTGCCATCAGTGAACCGGGGGGCCGTGAGACCCAGTACTTC
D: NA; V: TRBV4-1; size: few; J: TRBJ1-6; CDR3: CASIQETRNSPLHF; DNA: TGCGCCAGCATCCAAGAAACGCGTAATTCACCCCTCCACTTT
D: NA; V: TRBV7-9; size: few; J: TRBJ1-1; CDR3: CASSQDLLNTEAFF; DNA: TGTGCCAGCAGTCAGGACTTACTGAACACTGAAGCTTTCTTT
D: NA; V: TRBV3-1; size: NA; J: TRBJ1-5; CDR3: CASSQTGNQPQHF; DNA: TGTGCCAGCAGCCAAACAGGCAATCAGCCCCAGCATTTT